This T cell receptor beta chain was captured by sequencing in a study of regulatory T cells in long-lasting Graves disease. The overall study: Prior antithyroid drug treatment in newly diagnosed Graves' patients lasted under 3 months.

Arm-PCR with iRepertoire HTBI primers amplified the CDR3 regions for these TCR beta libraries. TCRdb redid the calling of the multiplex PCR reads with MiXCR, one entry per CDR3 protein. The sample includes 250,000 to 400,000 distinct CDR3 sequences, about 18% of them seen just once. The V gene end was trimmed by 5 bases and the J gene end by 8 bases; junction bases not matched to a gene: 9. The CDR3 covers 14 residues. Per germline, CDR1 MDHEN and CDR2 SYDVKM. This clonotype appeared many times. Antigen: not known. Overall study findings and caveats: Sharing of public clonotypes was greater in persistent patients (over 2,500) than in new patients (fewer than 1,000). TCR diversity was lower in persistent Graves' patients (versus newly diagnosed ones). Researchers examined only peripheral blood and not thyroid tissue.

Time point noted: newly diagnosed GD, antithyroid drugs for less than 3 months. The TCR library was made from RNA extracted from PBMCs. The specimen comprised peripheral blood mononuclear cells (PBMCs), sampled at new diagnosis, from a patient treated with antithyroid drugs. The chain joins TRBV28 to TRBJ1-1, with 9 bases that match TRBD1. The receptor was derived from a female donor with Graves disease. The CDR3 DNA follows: TGTGCCAGCAGTATGCTGGGACAGGGTTACGAAGCTTTCTTT. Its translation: CASSMLGQGYEAFF.